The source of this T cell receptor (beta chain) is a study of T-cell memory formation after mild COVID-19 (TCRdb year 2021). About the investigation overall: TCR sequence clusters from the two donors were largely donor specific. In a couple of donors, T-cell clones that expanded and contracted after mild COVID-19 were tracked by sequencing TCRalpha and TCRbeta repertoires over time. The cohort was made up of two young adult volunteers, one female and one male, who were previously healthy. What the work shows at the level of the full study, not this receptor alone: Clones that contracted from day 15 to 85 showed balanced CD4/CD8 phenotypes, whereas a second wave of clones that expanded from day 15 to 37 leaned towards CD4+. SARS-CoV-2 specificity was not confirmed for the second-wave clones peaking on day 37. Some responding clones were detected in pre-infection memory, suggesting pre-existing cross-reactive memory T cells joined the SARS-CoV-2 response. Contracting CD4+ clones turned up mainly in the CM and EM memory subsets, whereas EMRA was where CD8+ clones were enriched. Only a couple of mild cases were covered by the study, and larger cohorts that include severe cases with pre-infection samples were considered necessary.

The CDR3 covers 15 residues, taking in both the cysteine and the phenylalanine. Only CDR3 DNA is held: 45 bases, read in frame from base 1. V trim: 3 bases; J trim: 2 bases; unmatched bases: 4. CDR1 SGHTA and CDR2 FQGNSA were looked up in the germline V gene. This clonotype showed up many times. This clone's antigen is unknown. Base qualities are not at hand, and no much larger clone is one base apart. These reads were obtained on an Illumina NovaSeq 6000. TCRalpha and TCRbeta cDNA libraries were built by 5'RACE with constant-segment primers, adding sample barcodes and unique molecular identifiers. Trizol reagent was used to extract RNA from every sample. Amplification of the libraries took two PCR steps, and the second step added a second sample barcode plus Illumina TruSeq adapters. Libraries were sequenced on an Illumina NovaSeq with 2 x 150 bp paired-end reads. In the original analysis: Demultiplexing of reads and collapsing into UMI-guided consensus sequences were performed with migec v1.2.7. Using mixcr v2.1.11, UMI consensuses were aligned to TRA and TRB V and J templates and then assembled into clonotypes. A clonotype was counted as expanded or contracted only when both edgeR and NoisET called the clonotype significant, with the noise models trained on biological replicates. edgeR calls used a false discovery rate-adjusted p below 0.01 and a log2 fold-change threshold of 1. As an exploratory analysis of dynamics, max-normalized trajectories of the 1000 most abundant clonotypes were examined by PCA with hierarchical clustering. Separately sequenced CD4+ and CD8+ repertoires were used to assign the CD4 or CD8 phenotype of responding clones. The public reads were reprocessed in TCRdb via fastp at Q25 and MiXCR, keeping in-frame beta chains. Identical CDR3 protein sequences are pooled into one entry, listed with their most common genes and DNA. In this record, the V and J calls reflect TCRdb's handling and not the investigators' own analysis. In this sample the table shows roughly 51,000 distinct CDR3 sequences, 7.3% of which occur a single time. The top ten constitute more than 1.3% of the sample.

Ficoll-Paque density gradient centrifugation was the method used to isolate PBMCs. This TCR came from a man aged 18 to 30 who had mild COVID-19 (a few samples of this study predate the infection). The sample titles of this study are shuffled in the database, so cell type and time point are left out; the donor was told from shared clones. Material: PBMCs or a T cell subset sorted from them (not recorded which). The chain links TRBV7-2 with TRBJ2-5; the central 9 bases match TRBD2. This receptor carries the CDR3 CASSFQRGAQETQYF. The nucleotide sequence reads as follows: TGTGCCAGCAGCTTCCAGCGGGGGGCACAAGAGACCCAGTACTTC.